Presented here are 20 T cell receptor beta chains from one specimen sequenced in a study of shared clonotypes between healthy human individuals. Measured with immunoSEQ multiplex PCR; TCRdb has only the in-frame clones, and not every one. The table lists approximately 2.1 million clones, 93% of them singletons. The specimen sequenced was naive CD4+ T cells from PBMCs. Subset specified: CD45RA+ positively selected. Receptors were obtained from a man between 18 and 35 years old in good health. Some clones in this sample may be carry-over from other donors' samples.

CDR3: CASSYGVPSNTIYF. In DNA, the CDR3 is TGTGCCAGCAGTTACGGTGTCCCGTCGAACACCATATATTTT. The chain employs TRBV6-5 and TRBJ1-3, with no clear D. Trimming removed 2 bases at V and 7 bases at J, with 12 bases between. CDR1 is MNHEY and CDR2 is SVGAGI in the germline V gene. This CDR3 contains 14 residues.

J is TRBJ1-4 and V is TRBV5-1; possibly TRBD1 for D (5 bases). Looked up from germline, CDR1 is SGHRS and CDR2 is YFSETQ. The CDR3 runs to 15 residues. V lost 5 bases, J lost 0 bases, and 11 bases lay in between. The chain's CDR3 is CASRAGTSTNEKLFF. CDR3 nucleotides: TGCGCCAGCAGAGCCGGGACTTCAACTAATGAAAAACTGTTTTTT.

The V call is TRBV7-2, the J call TRBJ2-5, with a weak D call TRBD2 (5 bases). The germline V and J ends were trimmed by 1 base and 5 bases, with 11 bases remaining between them. CDR1 is SGHTA and CDR2 is FQGNSA in the germline V gene. There are 14 residues in the CDR3. The CDR3 DNA follows: TGTGCCAGCAGCTTAGGGGCGCGAGGGGAGACCCAGTACTTC. Its translation is CASSLGARGETQYF.

The chain couples TRBV7-2 to TRBJ2-1, with 10 bases lining up with TRBD2. Per germline, CDR1 SGHTA and CDR2 FQGNSA. J was trimmed by 6 bases and V by 3 bases; bases with no gene match: 5. The CDR3 is 15 residues long. CDR3 sequence (DNA): TGTGCCAGCAGCTTCGGAGCGGGAGGGCCCAATGAGCAGTTCTTC. It codes for CASSFGAGGPNEQFF.

V is TRBV28 and J is TRBJ2-7; TRBD1 agrees at 7 bases. With V trimmed by 1 base and J by 5 bases, 5 bases remained unmatched. The V gene's germline CDR1 is MDHEN and CDR2 SYDVKM. CDR3 length: 14 residues. In DNA, the CDR3 is TGTGCCAGCAGTTTATCCGGGACAGCGGACGAGCAGTACTTC. This gives the protein CASSLSGTADEQYF. Based on the CDR3 plus reference TRBV28 and TRBJ2-7, the full variable domain is DVKVTQSSRYLVKRTGEKVFLECVQDMDHENMFWYRQDPGLGLRLIYFSYDVKMKEKGDIPEGYSVSREKKERFSLILESASTNQTSMYLCASSLSGTADEQYFGPGTRLTVT.

A word on this clone: The same CDR3 also results from other DNA sequences found in this sample. V gene TRBV9 combines with J gene TRBJ1-3, with D tentatively TRBD1 (6 bases). The germline V gene has CDR1 SGDLS and CDR2 YYNGEE. The CDR3 contains 14 residues. Trimming removed 0 bases at V and 4 bases at J, with 8 bases between. The CDR3 here is CASSVAGTGNTIYF. The CDR3 DNA follows: TGTGCCAGCAGCGTAGCAGGGACAGGAAACACCATATATTTT.

This chain connects TRBV19 to TRBJ2-2; D call uncertain. This CDR3 contains 15 residues. The V and J ends lost 3 bases and 2 bases respectively, with 10 bases between them. The germline CDR1 and CDR2 sequences are LNHDA and SQIVND (reference sequence). The CDR3 region has the DNA TGTGCCAGTAGTATTCGAAAGATAAACACCGGGGAGCTGTTTTTT. Amino acid sequence: CASSIRKINTGELFF. The whole variable domain, filled in from reference TRBV19 and TRBJ2-2, reads DGGITQSPKYLFRKEGQNVTLSCEQNLNHDAMYWYRQDPGQGLRLIYYSQIVNDFQKGDIAEGYSVSREKKESFPLTVTSAQKNPTAFYLCASSIRKINTGELFFGEGSRLTVL.

The rearrangement joins TRBV4-1 to TRBJ2-3; TRBD2 aligns across 7 bases. J lost 3 bases, V lost 5 bases, and 11 bases had no gene match. CDR3 length: 16 residues. The germline CDR1 and CDR2 sequences are MGHRA and YSYEKL. CDR3 residues: CASSAIGREKTDTQYF. In nucleotides, the CDR3 is TGCGCCAGCAGCGCCATAGGGCGGGAGAAGACAGATACGCAGTATTTT.

V and J are TRBV6-1 and TRBJ2-5; D remains ambiguous. Trimming left V 7 bases short and J 3 bases short, with 18 bases between. This CDR3 is 15 amino acids long. Germline V CDR1 and CDR2: MNHNS, SASEGT. CDR3 residues: CASNRPSSRKETQYF. Written as DNA, the CDR3 is TGTGCCAGCAACCGCCCTTCCTCACGGAAAGAGACCCAGTACTTC.

As to this clone: This same CDR3 is encoded by further DNA sequences in the sample. This sequence joins TRBV18 and TRBJ2-3; 7 bases align to TRBD1. The germline gives CDR1 KGHSH, CDR2 LQKENI. The CDR3 totals 15 residues. Unmatched junction bases numbered 6, after V lost 6 bases and J lost 0 bases. CDR3 sequence reads: CASSPRQGSTDTQYF. In DNA, the CDR3 is TGTGCCAGCTCGCCTAGACAGGGAAGCACAGATACGCAGTATTTT.

The chain couples TRBV7-2 to TRBJ2-4; D perhaps matches TRBD2 (6 bases). Trimming cost V 3 bases and J 2 bases, with 8 bases left between them. Germline V lookup: CDR1 SGHTA, CDR2 FQGNSA. The CDR3 runs 14 residues. CDR3 amino acids: CASSLGGTKNIQYF. DNA for the CDR3: TGTGCCAGCAGCTTGGGCGGGACCAAAAACATTCAGTACTTC.

J is TRBJ2-3 and V is TRBV9; 7 nucleotides align to TRBD2. The germline V gene encodes CDR1 SGDLS and CDR2 YYNGEE. Unmatched junction bases numbered 11, after V lost 3 bases and J lost 4 bases. This CDR3 region has 16 residues. The CDR3 region is CASSARWGGSADTQYF. CDR3 in DNA: TGTGCCAGCAGCGCTAGGTGGGGGGGATCGGCAGATACGCAGTATTTT.

V usage is TRBV28 and J usage is TRBJ1-5; 7 bases fit TRBD1. The CDR3 runs to 15 residues. Germline V gene data show CDR1 as MDHEN and CDR2 as SYDVKM. Trimming removed 5 bases from V and 4 bases from J; junction bases left unmatched: 8. In nucleotides, the CDR3 is TGTGCCAGCAGTCTGACAGGGACGATTAATCAGCCCCAGCATTTT. The encoded protein is CASSLTGTINQPQHF.

The chain recombines TRBV15 with TRBJ1-1, with D tentatively TRBD1 (6 bases). This CDR3 comprises 14 residues. CDR1 is LNHNV and CDR2 is YYDKDF in the germline V gene (reference sequence). V lost 0 bases to trimming and J lost 12 bases, with 17 bases between them. CDR3 protein: CATSRDTGIKETFF. The CDR3 coding sequence is TGTGCCACCAGCAGAGATACAGGGATAAAAGAAACTTTCTTT.

The V call is TRBV2, the J call TRBJ2-1, with no clear D. V was trimmed by 2 bases and J by 10 bases, leaving 18 bases between them. The CDR3 has 15 residues. Germline CDR1 reads SNHLY; CDR2 reads FYNNEI. The CDR3, as DNA: TGTGCCAGCAGTGAATTCCAGCCGCCGGTAGTAGAGCAGTTCTTC. This translates into CASSEFQPPVVEQFF.

The chain couples TRBV5-1 to TRBJ1-1; D gene uncertain. V dropped 0 bases and J dropped 1 base, with 13 bases sitting between them. The CDR3 extends over 16 amino acids. Per the germline V gene, CDR1 is SGHRS and CDR2 is YFSETQ. This CDR3 is CASSLGGRTPNTEAFF. DNA for the CDR3: TGCGCCAGCAGCTTGGGAGGGCGGACCCCGAACACTGAAGCTTTCTTT.

In its sample, this clone was seen once. The rearrangement uses TRBV10-3 and TRBJ2-3; 10 positions match TRBD2. Per germline, CDR1 ENHRY and CDR2 SYGVKD. The CDR3 totals 14 residues. Trimming removed 6 bases from V and 3 bases from J; junction bases left unmatched: 3. Here the CDR3 reads CAIRGTSETDTQYF. The CDR3 DNA follows: TGTGCCATCAGGGGGACTAGCGAAACAGATACGCAGTATTTT.

The chain joins TRBV5-1 to TRBJ2-5, with TRBD1 identical over 7 bases. CDR1 and CDR2 (germline): SGHRS, YFSETQ. Losses at the gene ends were 5 bases for V and 0 bases for J; bases not matched to a gene: 7. The CDR3 contains 15 residues. CDR3 sequence reads: CASRGDRYNQETQYF. The CDR3 DNA sequence: TGCGCCAGCAGGGGGGACAGATACAACCAAGAGACCCAGTACTTC.

The V and J genes are TRBV4-2 and TRBJ1-1; tentatively, D is TRBD1 (5 bases). Per the germline V gene, CDR1 is LGHNA and CDR2 is YNFKEQ. V lost 3 bases and J lost 4, with 21 bases in between. This CDR3 contains 17 residues. CDR3 nucleotide sequence: TGTGCCAGCAGCCACCCCGGGTCTCCGGGGGGGAGCACTGAAGCTTTCTTT. Translation gives CASSHPGSPGGSTEAFF.

This chain connects TRBV11-3 to TRBJ2-5, with D perhaps TRBD1 (6 bases). V was clipped by 1 base and J by 4 bases, with 13 bases between them. CDR3 length: 15 residues. Germline V gives CDR1 SGHNT, CDR2 YENEEA. CDR3 nucleotides: TGTGCCAGCAGCTTAGGGGCAACAGGGTTAGAGACCCAGTACTTC. This codes for CASSLGATGLETQYF.